This T cell receptor (beta chain) came from a study of T cells in Graves' hyperthyroidism and ophthalmopathy. For the study at large: Peripheral blood specimens were obtained at initial diagnosis, prior to any treatment. Study-wide results and caveats: The blood repertoire included most of the expanded thyroid clonotypes above 0.001.

Germline CDR1 is SGHVS and CDR2 is FNYEAQ. The CDR3 runs to 15 residues. The V and J ends lost 7 bases and 0 bases respectively, with 16 bases between them. Regions amplified from RNA transcripts were the TCR beta CDR3 regions. The HTBI primer set drove a first-round RT-PCR of the TCR CDR3. Via MiXCR, TCRdb re-called the multiplex PCR reads, giving one row per CDR3 protein. The sample records approximately 490,000 distinct CDR3 sequences, 22% being singletons. Turning to this clonotype: As yet, its antigen is unknown.

Exclusion of a patient resulted from uncontrolled infection, other autoimmune disease, pregnancy or lactation. This sequence originates from a woman in her seventies with Graves' ophthalmopathy. V usage is TRBV7-6 and J usage is TRBJ2-7, with a possible D match to TRBD1 (5 bases). The sample was blood. CDR3 residues: CASNQGHNPSYEQYF. In nucleotides, the CDR3 is TGTGCCAGCAACCAAGGACACAACCCCTCCTACGAGCAGTACTTC.